This record covers a single TCR beta chain. Its antigen is as yet unknown. Synthesis of TCR beta cDNA was carried out from approximately 0.55 ug total RNA with a constant-region primer. ARM-PCR, slightly modified, supplied the TCR beta libraries through three nested multiplex PCR rounds. The study ran its first two PCR rounds for 9 to 10 cycles each, using TRBV1-TRBV30 forward primers and a C-beta reverse primer. TCRdb reanalysed the multiplex PCR reads using MiXCR and keeps one entry per CDR3 protein. The table shows some 320,000 distinct CDR3 sequences, with about 60% occurring only once. This record belongs to a study of tumor-infiltrating lymphocytes in primary liver carcinoma. Study as a whole: All lesions had stage T1-T3 N0M0 and roughly 4 to 11 cm widths. The study's findings and limits: The difference in top-250-clone fraction between tumors and blood was significant, favoring tumors (p = 0.039).

Germline V gene lookup returns CDR1 GTSNPN and CDR2 SVGIG (reference sequence). CDR3 length equals 18 residues. J lost 7 bases, V lost 3 bases, and 21 bases had no gene match. Blood RNA came from unsorted whole blood; germline DNA was also extracted. The collection of roughly 4.2 milliliters of peripheral blood preceded surgery. The rearrangement joins TRBV30 to TRBJ2-7; 10 bases align to TRBD2. The source of this sequence is a man aged 40-55 years with primary liver carcinoma and hepatitis B virus infection. What was sequenced was peripheral blood. The CDR3 nucleotides are TGTGCCTGGAGGGCATTCCCGTTGGCTAGCGGGGGAGGAGAGGAGCAGTACTTC. It codes for CAWRAFPLASGGGEEQYF.